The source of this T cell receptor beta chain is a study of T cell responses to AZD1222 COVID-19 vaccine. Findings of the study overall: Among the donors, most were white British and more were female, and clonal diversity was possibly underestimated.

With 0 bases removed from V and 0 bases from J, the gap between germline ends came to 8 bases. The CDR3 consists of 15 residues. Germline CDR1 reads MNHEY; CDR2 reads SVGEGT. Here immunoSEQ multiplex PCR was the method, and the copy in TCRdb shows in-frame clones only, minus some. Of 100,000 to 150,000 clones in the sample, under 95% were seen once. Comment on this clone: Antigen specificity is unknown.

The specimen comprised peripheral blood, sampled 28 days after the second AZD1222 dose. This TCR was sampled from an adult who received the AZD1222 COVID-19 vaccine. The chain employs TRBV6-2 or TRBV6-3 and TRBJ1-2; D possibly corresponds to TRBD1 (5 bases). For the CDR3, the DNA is TGTGCCAGCAGTTACTCGGGGCTTACTAACTATGGCTACACCTTC. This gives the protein CASSYSGLTNYGYTF.